The 32 T cell receptor beta chains below were found in one sample sequenced in a study of vaccination effects on CD4 cells after COVID-19 (dated by TCRdb to the early 2020s). To identify antigen-specific CD4+ T cell clonotypes by their expansion, the ViraFEST assay first stimulated PBMC with viral peptide pools and then applied TCR sequencing. After around ten days of culture, CD4+ T cells were isolated with the EasySep CD4+ T cell isolation kit. Their antigens remain unidentified. The library was made by the immunoSEQ multiplex PCR assay. Entries here come from immuneACCESS through TCRdb and include only in-frame sequences with V and J called. Some clones fail to appear in such tables; in the studies checked, an unresolved V gene covers under half of the shortfall, and the cause of the remainder is unknown. For this sample the table gives approximately 82,000 clones, of which approximately 74% were detected only once. Of the sample, 1.5% to 2% falls within the top ten clones.

Source: CD4+ T cells from PBMCs cultured with HCoV-229E spike peptides, taken before COVID-19 vaccination. What the cell subset or site label conveys for this sample: HCoV-229E spike overlapping peptide pool stimulation. Source of these receptors: a human donor who received a COVID-19 vaccine.

The chain joins TRBV10-3 to TRBJ2-5; D is perhaps TRBD2 (6 bases). The V gene's germline CDR1 is ENHRY and CDR2 SYGVKD. Trimming shortened V by 10 bases and J by 3 bases, and 24 bases separated the two germline ends. The CDR3 has 16 residues. The CDR3 bases are TGTGCCACACATGACGGGAGTAGTGGGGGGAAAGAGACCCAGTACTTC. This translates into CATHDGSSGGKETQYF.

This clone was recorded once. V is TRBV5-1 and J is TRBJ2-5; tentative D call: TRBD1 (6 bases). The CDR3 contains 15 residues. The V gene's germline CDR1 is SGHRS and CDR2 YFSETQ. V was clipped by 5 bases and J by 2 bases, with 16 bases between them. CDR3 sequence: CASRRGGTAQETQYF. The DNA of the CDR3 is TGCGCCAGCAGGCGTGGGGGCACAGCACAAGAGACCCAGTACTTC. Together with reference TRBV5-1 and TRBJ2-5, the CDR3 gives the full variable domain: KAGVTQTPRYLIKTRGQQVTLSCSPISGHRSVSWYQQTPGQGLQFLFEYFSETQRNKGNFPGRFSGRQFSNSRSEMNVSTLELGDSALYLCASRRGGTAQETQYFGPGTRLLVL.

This clone came up once. The chain employs TRBV27 and TRBJ2-5; TRBD1 matches 9 bases. The CDR3 is 15 amino acids. The germline V gene has CDR1 MNHEY and CDR2 SMNVEV (reference sequence). The junction had 6 bases not matched to a gene; V was cut back by 5 bases and J by 2 bases. CDR3 in DNA: TGTGCCAGCAGTGATCGGACAGGGGCACAAGAGACCCAGTACTTC. Translation: CASSDRTGAQETQYF.

V and J are TRBV5-1 and TRBJ1-1, with D possibly TRBD1 on 6 matching bases. V was shortened by 4 bases and J by 4 bases, with 14 bases between the two germline ends. The CDR3 loop spans 14 amino acids. Germline values: CDR1 SGHRS, CDR2 YFSETQ. Here the CDR3 DNA reads TGCGCCAGCAGCCTGGGGGGGCTGGGCACTGAAGCTTTCTTT. This sequence encodes CASSLGGLGTEAFF.

This clone was seen a single time. The rearrangement joins TRBV5-1 to TRBJ2-3; 12 bases agree with TRBD1. CDR3 length: 18 amino acids. Trimming cost V 3 bases and J 0 bases; bases outside gene matches: 8. The germline V gene has CDR1 SGHRS and CDR2 YFSETQ. CDR3 residues: CASSSRPGQGASTDTQYF. The CDR3 bases are TGCGCCAGCAGCTCTCGTCCGGGACAGGGGGCTAGCACAGATACGCAGTATTTT.

The V call is TRBV19, the J call TRBJ2-1; 8 bases are shared with TRBD2. The V and J ends lost 4 bases and 4 bases, in that order; junction bases with no gene match: 9. Germline CDR1 LNHDA, CDR2 SQIVND (reference sequence). CDR3 length equals 16 residues. Here the CDR3 reads CASSKYPSGPYNEQFF. CDR3 coding DNA: TGTGCCAGTAGTAAGTATCCTAGCGGGCCATACAATGAGCAGTTCTTC.

There are a few counts of this clone. The rearrangement uses TRBV3-1 (or the pseudogene TRBV3-2) and TRBJ1-6; no firm D call. Trimming took off 0 bases at V and 7 bases at J, with 10 bases between the two ends. The CDR3 totals 15 residues. Germline lookup yields CDR1 LGHDT and CDR2 YNNKEL (reference sequence). Here the CDR3 reads CASSQDPTANSPLHF. CDR3 in DNA: TGTGCCAGCAGCCAAGATCCCACAGCGAATTCACCCCTCCACTTT.

This chain uses TRBV5-4 with TRBJ2-3, with 12 bases identical to TRBD2. The CDR3 has 18 amino acids. With 2 bases clipped from V and 3 bases from J, the junction kept 10 bases outside the gene matches. CDR1 is SGHNT, CDR2 YYREEE, per germline (reference sequence). CDR3 sequence (DNA): TGTGCCAGCAGCTTCACTAGCGGGGGGCCCTATACGACAGATACGCAGTATTTT. Amino acid sequence: CASSFTSGGPYTTDTQYF.

The chain employs TRBV24-1 and TRBJ2-5; a possible D gene is TRBD2 (5 bases). This CDR3 has 17 residues. Trimming removed 5 bases at V and 5 bases at J, with 23 bases between. CDR1 is KGHDR, CDR2 SFDVKD, per germline. CDR3 sequence (DNA): TGTGCCACCAGTGCCTTGGGAACGGGGAAGGTCAGTGAGACCCAGTACTTC. It specifies CATSALGTGKVSETQYF.

The chain is built from TRBV7-9 and TRBJ2-2; TRBD1 or TRBD2 may be the D gene (5 bases each). This CDR3 is built from 19 residues. V was shortened by 6 bases and J by 2 bases, with 25 bases between the two germline ends. Germline values: CDR1 SEHNR, CDR2 FQNEAQ (reference sequence). DNA of the CDR3: TGTGCCAGCAGTCTGACGAGTACAGCCGGGACGGACAACACCGGGGAGCTGTTTTTT. Translation gives CASSLTSTAGTDNTGELFF.

The genes are TRBV6-4 and TRBJ2-7; D is unresolved. The CDR3 is 12 amino acids. The V gene's germline CDR1 is MRHNA and CDR2 SNTAGT. Trimming took 6 bases from V and 6 from J, leaving 12 bases between them. CDR3 sequence: CASRARNREQYV. In nucleotides, the CDR3 is TGTGCCAGCAGAGCCAGGAATCGCGAGCAGTACGTC.

The chain recombines TRBV7-3 with TRBJ1-2, with TRBD1 identical over 9 bases. The V segment lost 5 bases and the J segment 3 bases; nucleotides outside the gene matches: 4. Germline CDR1 SGHTA, CDR2 FQGTGA. The CDR3 has 14 residues. CDR3 amino acids: CASSRTGGDYGYTF. Here the CDR3 DNA reads TGTGCCAGCAGCCGTACAGGGGGCGACTATGGCTACACCTTC.

The V and J genes are TRBV19 and TRBJ2-3; D is perhaps TRBD2 (6 bases). This CDR3 contains 16 residues. The V end was cut by 6 bases, the J end by 3 bases, with 19 bases between. Germline lookup yields CDR1 LNHDA and CDR2 SQIVND (reference sequence). The CDR3 is CASRGLQGVLTDTQYF. In DNA, the CDR3 is TGTGCCAGTAGGGGACTCCAGGGTGTACTGACAGATACGCAGTATTTT.

This sequence joins TRBV6-2 or TRBV6-3 and TRBJ1-5, with D uncertain. Germline CDR1 and CDR2: MNHEY and SVGEGT. Trimming cost V 6 bases and J 5 bases, with 11 bases left between them. CDR3 length equals 13 residues. CDR3 bases: TGTGCCAGCAGACCTGAAGATGATCAGCCCCAGCATTTT. This codes for CASRPEDDQPQHF.

This sequence joins TRBV2 and TRBJ1-1; TRBD1 is a possible D gene (6 bases). Germline V CDR1 and CDR2: SNHLY, FYNNEI. V lost 5 bases and J lost 5, with 12 bases in between. CDR3 length equals 13 residues. The DNA for the CDR3 is TGTGCCAGCAGTATACAGGGTAGGACTGAAGCTTTCTTT. Translating it yields CASSIQGRTEAFF.

The J gene is TRBJ1-4, the V gene TRBV28, with unresolved D. Trimming left V 6 bases short and J 2 bases short, with 16 bases between. Germline CDR1 is MDHEN and CDR2 is SYDVKM. This CDR3 comprises 16 residues. The CDR3 sequence: CASSSPRGSTNEKLFF. CDR3 DNA: TGTGCCAGCAGCTCCCCCCGAGGGAGTACTAATGAAAAACTGTTTTTT.

The genes are TRBV6-1 and TRBJ2-3, with D unclear. This CDR3 has 10 amino acids. Germline V gene lookup returns CDR1 MNHNS and CDR2 SASEGT. V dropped 1 base and J dropped 10 bases, with 3 bases sitting between them. CDR3 amino acids: CASSEVAQYF. The CDR3 DNA reads TGTGCCAGCAGTGAAGTTGCGCAGTATTTT.

This clone was recorded a few times. This sequence joins TRBV3-1 (or the pseudogene TRBV3-2) and TRBJ2-2; D tentatively fits TRBD1 or TRBD2 (6 bases each). V was shortened by 5 bases and J by 0 bases, with 10 bases between the two germline ends. In germline, CDR1 is LGHDT, CDR2 YNNKEL (reference sequence). CDR3 length: 15 residues. The CDR3 loop is CASSNGGSNTGELFF. The CDR3 bases are TGTGCCAGCAGCAACGGGGGCTCGAACACCGGGGAGCTGTTTTTT.

The V and J genes are TRBV18 and TRBJ1-1, with D possibly matching TRBD1 (5 bases). The V end was cut by 4 bases, the J end by 1 base, with 10 bases between. CDR3 length: 14 residues. The germline V gene has CDR1 KGHSH and CDR2 LQKENI. This chain's CDR3 is CASSQTQENTEAFF. As DNA, the CDR3 is TGTGCCAGCTCACAGACACAGGAGAACACTGAAGCTTTCTTT.

The rearrangement joins TRBV18 to TRBJ2-1; 8 bases align to TRBD2. Losses at the gene ends were 5 bases for V and 10 bases for J; bases not matched to a gene: 10. This CDR3 is 14 amino acids long. Germline V gives CDR1 KGHSH, CDR2 LQKENI. CDR3 in amino acids: CASSELRLAIEQFF. CDR3 nucleotide sequence: TGTGCCAGCTCAGAGCTCCGACTAGCGATAGAGCAGTTCTTC.

This clone occurred once. V gene TRBV28 combines with J gene TRBJ1-3, with D possibly matching TRBD1 (6 bases). This CDR3 has 14 residues. Germline V gene sequence: CDR1 MDHEN, CDR2 SYDVKM. Deletions cut 5 bases from V and 3 bases from J, with 11 bases between. Here the CDR3 DNA reads TGTGCCAGCAGTACCACCAGGGGTGGAAACACCATATATTTT. This translates into CASSTTRGGNTIYF.

The genes are TRBV7-2 and TRBJ2-7; D is undetermined. Germline assignment: CDR1 SGHTA and CDR2 FQGNSA. The CDR3 sequence is 13 residues long. Trimming shortened V by 2 bases and J by 3 bases, and 8 bases separated the two germline ends. DNA for the CDR3: TGTGCCAGCAGCTTACTTTCCGGCTACGAGCAGTACGTC. This translates into CASSLLSGYEQYV.

The chain combines TRBV2 with TRBJ2-5, with a possible D match to TRBD2 (5 bases). There are 13 residues in the CDR3. In germline, CDR1 is SNHLY, CDR2 FYNNEI. V was shortened by 4 bases and J by 2 bases, with 8 bases between the two germline ends. The CDR3 region has the DNA TGTGCCAGCAGTGGTACGGGGCAAGAGACCCAGTACTTC. Its protein is CASSGTGQETQYF. Drawing the rest from reference TRBV2 and TRBJ2-5, the complete variable domain is EPEVTQTPSHQVTQMGQEVILRCVPISNHLYFYWYRQILGQKVEFLVSFYNNEISEKSEIFDDQFSVERPDGSNFTLKIRSTKLEDSAMYFCASSGTGQETQYFGPGTRLLVL.

This clone was detected only a few times. DNA of the CDR3: TGTGCCAGCTCACCAGCGGGGGGCGGCGAAAAACTGTTTTTT. Amino acid sequence: CASSPAGGGEKLFF. The chain combines TRBV18 with TRBJ1-4, with D possibly matching TRBD1 (6 bases). CDR3 length: 14 amino acids. The germline V gene has CDR1 KGHSH and CDR2 LQKENI. Trimming took off 2 bases at V and 8 bases at J, with 12 bases between the two ends.

The table lists this clone with a few counts. V is TRBV12-3 or TRBV12-4 and J is TRBJ1-1; D perhaps matches TRBD1 (5 bases). Trimming removed 3 bases at V and 11 bases at J, with 10 bases between. The CDR3 contains 11 residues. Here the CDR3 DNA reads TGTGCCAGCAGTTTTTCCAGGGATGCTTTCTTT. Translation: CASSFSRDAFF.

The rearrangement links TRBV7-2 to TRBJ2-1; D tentatively fits TRBD1 or TRBD2 (5 bases each). This CDR3 spans 16 amino acids. Germline V lookup: CDR1 SGHTA, CDR2 FQGNSA. Trimming shortened V by 0 bases and J by 1 base, and 10 bases separated the two germline ends. DNA of the CDR3: TGTGCCAGCAGCTTAGCACCGGGACGGTCCTACAATGAGCAGTTCTTC. It specifies CASSLAPGRSYNEQFF.

V and J are TRBV5-1 and TRBJ1-2, with TRBD1 as a possible D gene (6 bases). This CDR3 spans 15 amino acids. The V end was cut by 0 bases, the J end by 3 bases, with 12 bases between. CDR1 and CDR2 (germline): SGHRS, YFSETQ. For the CDR3, the DNA is TGCGCCAGCAGCTTGGGGCGTCGGACAGACTATGGCTACACCTTC. Amino acid sequence: CASSLGRRTDYGYTF.

V is TRBV4-1 and J is TRBJ1-2; D may be TRBD1 (6 bases). Trimming stripped 0 bases from V and 1 base from J, with 12 bases between. The CDR3 contains 16 residues. Germline loops: CDR1 MGHRA, CDR2 YSYEKL. CDR3 sequence: CASSQEYRVGNYGYTF. DNA for the CDR3: TGCGCCAGCAGCCAAGAATACAGGGTCGGTAACTATGGCTACACCTTC.

V usage is TRBV6-2 or TRBV6-3 and J usage is TRBJ2-1; D perhaps matches TRBD2 (6 bases). V lost 6 bases to trimming and J lost 1 base, with 13 bases between them. CDR1 and CDR2 from the germline V gene are MNHEY and SVGEGT. The CDR3 totals 15 residues. This CDR3 reads CASSPGTLSYNEQFF. For the CDR3, the DNA is TGTGCCAGCAGCCCCGGGACTTTATCCTACAATGAGCAGTTCTTC.

This sequence joins TRBV2 and TRBJ2-5; the D gene is possibly TRBD1 (6 bases). Germline values: CDR1 SNHLY, CDR2 FYNNEI. V dropped 4 bases and J dropped 1 base, with 16 bases sitting between them. The CDR3 length is 16 residues. In nucleotides, the CDR3 is TGTGCCAGCAGTGTAGGACAGAGAAGGGGCCAAGAGACCCAGTACTTC. Protein product: CASSVGQRRGQETQYF.

The gene calls are TRBV4-3 and TRBJ1-2, with TRBD1 matching over 7 bases. Germline values: CDR1 LGHNA, CDR2 YSLEER. This CDR3 contains 15 residues. Trimming took 4 bases from V and 4 from J; bases not matched to a gene: 9. For the CDR3, the DNA is TGCGCCAGCAGCCTAGAGACAGGGAGCCTCTATGGCTACACCTTC. Its translation: CASSLETGSLYGYTF.

The rearrangement links TRBV24-1 to TRBJ2-5; 8 bases agree with TRBD1. The CDR3 consists of 15 residues. Trimming took 4 bases from V and 1 from J; bases not matched to a gene: 4. Germline values: CDR1 KGHDR, CDR2 SFDVKD. The CDR3 nucleotides are TGTGCCACCAGTGACATCAGGGGGCCCCAAGAGACCCAGTACTTC. Amino acids: CATSDIRGPQETQYF.